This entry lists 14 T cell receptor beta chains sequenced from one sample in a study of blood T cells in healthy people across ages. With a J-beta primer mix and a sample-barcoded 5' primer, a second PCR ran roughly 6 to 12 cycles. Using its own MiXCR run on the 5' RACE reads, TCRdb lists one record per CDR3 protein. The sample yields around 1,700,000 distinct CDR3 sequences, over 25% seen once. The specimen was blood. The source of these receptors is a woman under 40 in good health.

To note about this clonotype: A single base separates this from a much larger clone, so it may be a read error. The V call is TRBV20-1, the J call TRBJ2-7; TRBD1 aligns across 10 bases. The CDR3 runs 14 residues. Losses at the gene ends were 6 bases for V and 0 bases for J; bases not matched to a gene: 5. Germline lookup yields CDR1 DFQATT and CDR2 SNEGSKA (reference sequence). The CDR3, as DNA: TGCAGTGCGTGGGGACAGGGGAGCTCCTACGAGCAGTACTTC. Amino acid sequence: CSAWGQGSSYEQYF.

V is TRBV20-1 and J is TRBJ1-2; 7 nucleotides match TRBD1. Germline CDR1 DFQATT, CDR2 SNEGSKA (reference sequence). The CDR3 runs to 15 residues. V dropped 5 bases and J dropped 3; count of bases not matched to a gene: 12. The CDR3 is CSAATGPGADYGYTF. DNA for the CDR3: TGCAGTGCTGCGACAGGGCCGGGGGCGGACTATGGCTACACCTTC.

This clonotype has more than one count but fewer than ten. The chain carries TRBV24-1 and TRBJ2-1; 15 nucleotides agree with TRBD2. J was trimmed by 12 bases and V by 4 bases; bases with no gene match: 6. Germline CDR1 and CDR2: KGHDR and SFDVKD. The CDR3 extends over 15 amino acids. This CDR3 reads CATSDPGLAGGRQFF. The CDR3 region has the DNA TGTGCCACCAGTGACCCTGGACTAGCGGGAGGGCGGCAGTTCTTC.

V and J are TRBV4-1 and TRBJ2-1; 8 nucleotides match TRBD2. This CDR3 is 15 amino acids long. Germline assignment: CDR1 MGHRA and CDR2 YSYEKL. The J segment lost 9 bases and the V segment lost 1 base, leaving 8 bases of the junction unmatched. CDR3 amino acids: CASSQGGTSGFEQFF. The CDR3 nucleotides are TGCGCCAGCAGCCAAGGAGGAACTAGCGGCTTTGAGCAGTTCTTC.

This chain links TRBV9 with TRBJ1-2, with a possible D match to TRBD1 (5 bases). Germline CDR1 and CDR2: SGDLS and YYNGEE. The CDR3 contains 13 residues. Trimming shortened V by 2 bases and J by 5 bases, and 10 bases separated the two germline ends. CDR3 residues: CASSVGDWYGYTF. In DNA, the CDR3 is TGTGCCAGCAGCGTGGGGGACTGGTATGGCTACACCTTC.

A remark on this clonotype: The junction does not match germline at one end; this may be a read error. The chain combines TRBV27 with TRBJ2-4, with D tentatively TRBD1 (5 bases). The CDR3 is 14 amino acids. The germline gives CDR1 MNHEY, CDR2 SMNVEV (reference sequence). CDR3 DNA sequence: TGTGTCAGCAGTGCCAGGACATCGGGAAACATTCAGTACTTC. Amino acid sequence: CVSSARTSGNIQYF.

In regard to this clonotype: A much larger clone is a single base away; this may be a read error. The CDR3 sequence: CASNQWPNGEGYNEQFF. Written as DNA, the CDR3 is TGCGCCAGCAACCAATGGCCCAACGGAGAGGGGTACAATGAGCAGTTCTTC. The rearrangement uses TRBV4-1 and TRBJ2-1; D possibly uses TRBD1 or TRBD2 (5 bases each). Germline V gene sequence: CDR1 MGHRA, CDR2 YSYEKL. The CDR3 is 17 residues long.

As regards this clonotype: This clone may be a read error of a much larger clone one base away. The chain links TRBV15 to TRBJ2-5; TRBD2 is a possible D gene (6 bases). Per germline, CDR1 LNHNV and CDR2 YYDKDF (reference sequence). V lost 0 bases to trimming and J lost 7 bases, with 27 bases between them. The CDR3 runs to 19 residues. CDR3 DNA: TGTGCCACCAGCAGAGATGTGTCAGGGAGGATTATCCCCGAGGGGACCCAGTACTTC. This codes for CATSRDVSGRIIPEGTQYF.

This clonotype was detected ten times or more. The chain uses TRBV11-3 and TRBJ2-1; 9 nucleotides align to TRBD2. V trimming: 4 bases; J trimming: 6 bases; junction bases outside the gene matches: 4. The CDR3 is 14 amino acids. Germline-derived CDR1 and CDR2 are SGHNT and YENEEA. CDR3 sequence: CASSSSGASNEQFF. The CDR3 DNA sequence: TGTGCCAGCAGCTCTAGCGGGGCGAGCAATGAGCAGTTCTTC.

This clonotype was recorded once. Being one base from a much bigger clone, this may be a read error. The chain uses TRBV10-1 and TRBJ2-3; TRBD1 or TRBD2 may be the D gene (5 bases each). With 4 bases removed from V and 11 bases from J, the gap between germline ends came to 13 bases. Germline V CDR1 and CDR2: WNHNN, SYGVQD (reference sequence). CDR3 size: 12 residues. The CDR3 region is CASSAGGKVQYF. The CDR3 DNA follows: TGCGCCAGCAGTGCTGGGGGTAAGGTGCAGTATTTT.

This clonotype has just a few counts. CDR3 sequence reads: CASSILVRGRETQYF. The CDR3 nucleotides are TGTGCCAGTAGTATTTTAGTGCGGGGGAGAGAGACCCAGTACTTC. The chain joins TRBV19 to TRBJ2-5; 7 bases align to TRBD2. The trim removed 3 bases at V and 4 bases at J, leaving 8 bases unmatched. Germline V lookup: CDR1 LNHDA, CDR2 SQIVND (reference sequence). The CDR3 sequence is 15 residues long.

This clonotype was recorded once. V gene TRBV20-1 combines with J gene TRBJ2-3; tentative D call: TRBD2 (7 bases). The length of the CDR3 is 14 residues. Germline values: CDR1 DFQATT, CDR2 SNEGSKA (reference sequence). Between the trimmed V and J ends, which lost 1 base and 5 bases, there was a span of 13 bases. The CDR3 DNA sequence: TGCAGTGCTAGAGTCTCTAGGGGGGGAGATACGCAGTATTTT. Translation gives CSARVSRGGDTQYF.

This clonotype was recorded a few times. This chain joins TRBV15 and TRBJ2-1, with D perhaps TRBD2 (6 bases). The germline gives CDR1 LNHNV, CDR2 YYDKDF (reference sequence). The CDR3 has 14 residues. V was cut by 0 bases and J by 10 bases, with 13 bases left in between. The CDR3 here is CATSRDRSSGEQFF. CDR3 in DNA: TGTGCCACCAGCAGAGATAGGAGCAGCGGGGAGCAGTTCTTC.

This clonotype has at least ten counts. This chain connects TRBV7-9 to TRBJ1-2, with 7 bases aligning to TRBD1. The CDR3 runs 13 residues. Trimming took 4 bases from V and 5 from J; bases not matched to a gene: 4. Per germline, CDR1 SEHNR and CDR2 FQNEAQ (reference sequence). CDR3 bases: TGTGCCAGCAGCTCCGGGACAGAGTATGGCTACACCTTC. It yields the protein CASSSGTEYGYTF.